These 15 T cell receptor beta chains came from one sample sequenced in a study of blood T cell repertoires in COVID-19. Using immunoSEQ multiplex PCR, the repertoire was profiled, and TCRdb retains in-frame clones only, with some absent. The sample records about 150,000 clones, roughly 84% being singletons. Sequenced input: peripheral blood. Source of these receptors: a man younger than 30 with active or convalescent COVID-19.

The V call is TRBV18, the J call TRBJ2-1; no reliable D call. CDR3 length: 16 amino acids. Trimming pared 0 bases from V and 2 bases from J, leaving 11 bases between. Germline V gene lookup returns CDR1 KGHSH and CDR2 LQKENI. DNA of the CDR3: TGTGCCAGCTCACCACCGGTACCCGGAGCCTACAATGAGCAGTTCTTC. Translating it yields CASSPPVPGAYNEQFF.

This chain uses TRBV7-2 with TRBJ2-5; 12 bases match TRBD2. This CDR3 contains 16 residues. Germline trimming cut 5 bases from V and 0 bases from J; bases unmatched to any gene: 4. Germline CDR1 SGHTA, CDR2 FQGNSA. The CDR3 loop is CASSVTSGGYQETQYF. CDR3 nucleotides: TGTGCCAGCAGCGTCACTAGCGGGGGGTACCAAGAGACCCAGTACTTC. Combining the CDR3 with reference TRBV7-2 and TRBJ2-5 gives the whole variable domain GAGVSQSPSNKVTEKGKDVELRCDPISGHTALYWYRQSLGQGLEFLIYFQGNSAPDKSGLPSDRFSAERTGGSVSTLTIQRTQQEDSAVYLCASSVTSGGYQETQYFGPGTRLLVL.

On this clone itself: Its ends do not fully match the called genes, so a read error is possible. The chain combines TRBV18 with TRBJ2-3; the match to TRBD2 covers 9 bases. The CDR3 has 16 amino acids. Germline CDR1 and CDR2: KGHSH and LQKENI. CDR3 sequence: CTSSPGGRGRADTQYF. CDR3 nucleotides: TGTACCAGCTCACCCGGCGGTCGCGGGAGGGCAGATACGCAGTATTTT.

In its sample, this clone was seen once. This chain connects TRBV30 to TRBJ2-3; 8 nucleotides align to TRBD1. Germline V lookup: CDR1 GTSNPN, CDR2 SVGIG (reference sequence). This CDR3 has 17 amino acids. Trimming removed 2 bases from V and 2 bases from J; junction bases left unmatched: 12. The DNA of the CDR3 is TGTGCCTGGAGTATTCAGGGGGCAGGGGCATCCACAGATACGCAGTATTTT. Protein sequence: CAWSIQGAGASTDTQYF. Filled out from reference TRBV30 and TRBJ2-3, the complete variable domain reads SQTIHQWPATLVQPVGSPLSLECTVEGTSNPNLYWYRQAAGRGLQLLFYSVGIGQISSEVPQNLSASRPQDRQFILSSKKLLLSDSGFYLCAWSIQGAGASTDTQYFGPGTRLTVL.

V gene TRBV6-6 combines with J gene TRBJ2-3; D unclear. CDR1 MNHNY and CDR2 SVGAGI come from the germline V gene (reference sequence). V was shortened by 0 bases and J by 6 bases, with 16 bases between the two germline ends. The CDR3 length is 16 residues. The CDR3 is CASSYSGFLLFDTQYF. The CDR3, as DNA: TGTGCCAGCAGTTACTCCGGTTTTCTCCTGTTTGATACGCAGTATTTT.

The V call is TRBV15, the J call TRBJ1-2; D not certain. The V end lost 0 bases, the J end lost 5 bases, and 10 bases lay between the germline ends. Germline values: CDR1 LNHNV, CDR2 YYDKDF (reference sequence). This CDR3 has 14 amino acids. In DNA form, the CDR3 reads TGTGCCACCAGCAGAGAAACGGTTTGGTATGGCTACACCTTC. Its protein is CATSRETVWYGYTF.

J is TRBJ2-2 and V is TRBV19; TRBD1 matches 8 bases. Germline trimming cut 6 bases from V and 1 base from J; bases unmatched to any gene: 10. The length of the CDR3 is 17 residues. Looked up from germline, CDR1 is LNHDA and CDR2 is SQIVND (reference sequence). In nucleotides, the CDR3 is TGTGCCAGTAGGTCTAATGCCGGGACAGGGAACACCGGGGAGCTGTTTTTT. The encoded protein is CASRSNAGTGNTGELFF.

J is TRBJ2-1 and V is TRBV11-2; a possible D gene is TRBD2 (6 bases). This CDR3 comprises 16 residues. Germline V gene lookup returns CDR1 SGHAT and CDR2 FQNNGV. V dropped 1 base and J dropped 0 bases, with 10 bases sitting between them. CDR3 loop: CASSLGLRGSYNEQFF. The DNA for the CDR3 is TGTGCCAGCAGCTTAGGCTTGCGGGGCTCCTACAATGAGCAGTTCTTC.

The CDR3: CASGRDNRNSPLHF. The CDR3 DNA is TGTGCCAGCGGAAGGGACAATAGGAATTCACCCCTCCACTTT. The chain combines TRBV5-6 with TRBJ1-6; perhaps TRBD1 as D (6 bases). Germline CDR1 is SGHDT and CDR2 is YYEEEE. With 7 bases removed from V and 7 bases from J, the gap between germline ends came to 15 bases. The length of the CDR3 is 14 residues.

The chain couples TRBV27 to TRBJ2-1; 11 nucleotides align to TRBD2. The CDR3 covers 12 residues. CDR1 and CDR2 from the germline V gene are MNHEY and SMNVEV (reference sequence). Trimming removed 4 bases from V and 15 bases from J; junction bases left unmatched: 5. CDR3 nucleotide sequence: TGTGCCAGCAGTTCACGACTAGCGGGGAGGTTCTTC. This codes for CASSSRLAGRFF.

The chain recombines TRBV2 with TRBJ1-6, with D maybe TRBD1 (6 bases). Germline CDR1 reads SNHLY; CDR2 reads FYNNEI. V shed 7 bases and J shed 7 bases, with 11 bases lying between them. The CDR3 length is 13 residues. The CDR3: CASTRDTNSPLHF. DNA of the CDR3: TGTGCCAGCACCCGGGACACCAATTCACCCCTCCACTTT. Drawing the rest from reference TRBV2 and TRBJ1-6, the complete variable domain is EPEVTQTPSHQVTQMGQEVILRCVPISNHLYFYWYRQILGQKVEFLVSFYNNEISEKSEIFDDQFSVERPDGSNFTLKIRSTKLEDSAMYFCASTRDTNSPLHFGNGTRLTVT.

This clone is deemed medium-sized (0.01 to 0.1%). V gene TRBV6-4 combines with J gene TRBJ2-3, with D maybe TRBD2 (5 bases). The CDR3 runs 14 residues. CDR1 MRHNA and CDR2 SNTAGT come from the germline V gene. V lost 0 bases, J lost 5 bases, and 9 bases lay in between. This CDR3 reads CASSDSASLDTQYF. The CDR3 DNA follows: TGTGCCAGCAGTGACTCAGCTAGCCTAGATACGCAGTATTTT.

The chain combines TRBV2 with TRBJ1-1; the match to TRBD1 covers 8 bases. The CDR3 spans 14 residues. Trimming at V came to 4 bases and at J to 0 bases, leaving 1 base not matched to a gene. Per the germline V gene, CDR1 is SNHLY and CDR2 is FYNNEI. CDR3 bases: TGTGCCAGCAGTGGACAGGGGATGAACACTGAAGCTTTCTTT. It encodes CASSGQGMNTEAFF.

This sequence joins TRBV4-3 and TRBJ2-1; no clear D gene. V gave up 0 bases and J gave up 10 bases, with 16 bases separating them. This CDR3 comprises 15 residues. Germline V gene lookup returns CDR1 LGHNA and CDR2 YSLEER. Written as DNA, the CDR3 is TGCGCCAGCAGCCAAGATCTGACTGCCACCCGCGAGCAGTTCTTC. It codes for CASSQDLTATREQFF.

V gene TRBV19 combines with J gene TRBJ2-3, with 8 nucleotides matching TRBD2. From germline, CDR1 is LNHDA and CDR2 SQIVND (reference sequence). Unmatched junction bases numbered 11, after V lost 5 bases and J lost 4 bases. CDR3 length: 16 amino acids. The CDR3 spells CASSVTPGLVSDTQYF. The CDR3 coding sequence is TGTGCCAGTAGTGTGACGCCGGGACTAGTGTCAGATACGCAGTATTTT.